This entry features one T cell receptor (beta chain) sequence. Sequenced by immunoSEQ multiplex PCR; TCRdb stores in-frame clones only, minus some. Of approximately 65,000 clones in the sample, roughly 86% were seen once. The data originate from a study of technical replicates of blood from a handful of donors. The sequence derives from a human donor in good health. Some clones in this sample may be carry-over from other donors' samples. Sequencing was performed on PBMCs.

CDR3 bases: TGTGCCAGCAGCTTTGAACACCTGAACACCGGGGAGCTGTTTTTT. It encodes CASSFEHLNTGELFF. The chain carries TRBV7-8 and TRBJ2-2; unclear D gene. Between the trimmed V and J ends, which lost 3 bases and 1 base, there was a span of 9 bases. The germline gives CDR1 SGHVS, CDR2 FQNEAQ. This CDR3 is built from 15 residues.